These T cell receptor beta chains were read from a single sample in a study of PD-L1 blockade in urothelial cancer. Profiling relied on immunoSEQ multiplex PCR, and the TCRdb table lists in-frame clones only, not all of them. Of tens of thousands of clones listed, about nine tenths are singletons. Sequencing was performed on PBMCs, taken around atezolizumab (anti-PD-L1) treatment. These receptors were taken from an elderly man with urothelial cancer. Both conserved end residues are part of each CDR3. The D gene is left open where the match is weak. Some rows mark clone size as missing; the rest say once, few, many or name a class of expanded clone.

v_call: TRBV15
d_call: TRBD2
j_call: TRBJ2-1
clone_size: once
cdr3_aa: CATSRGPTRAGVYNEQFF
cdr3_nt: TGTGCCACCAGCAGGGGCCCTACTAGAGCGGGAGTCTACAATGAGCAGTTCTTC

v_call: TRBV9
d_call: -
j_call: TRBJ2-3
clone_size: -
cdr3_aa: CASSVDADTDTQYF
cdr3_nt: TGTGCCAGCAGCGTAGACGCAGACACAGATACGCAGTATTTT

v_call: TRBV5-1
d_call: -
j_call: TRBJ2-2
clone_size: -
cdr3_aa: CASSLGAQRTGELFF
cdr3_nt: TGCGCCAGCAGCTTGGGGGCGCAACGAACCGGGGAGCTGTTTTTT

v_call: TRBV10-3
d_call: TRBD2
j_call: TRBJ2-2
clone_size: -
cdr3_aa: CAISESPGTSGRGAAGELFF
cdr3_nt: TGTGCCATCAGTGAGTCCCCCGGGACTAGCGGGAGAGGTGCAGCCGGGGAGCTGTTTTTT

v_call: TRBV5-6
d_call: -
j_call: TRBJ1-5
clone_size: -
cdr3_aa: CASSLGGSNQPQHF
cdr3_nt: TGTGCCAGCAGCTTAGGCGGGAGCAATCAGCCCCAGCATTTT

v_call: TRBV25-1
d_call: -
j_call: TRBJ2-5
clone_size: -
cdr3_aa: CASSIAETQYF
cdr3_nt: TGTGCCAGCAGTATCGCGGAGACCCAGTACTTC

v_call: TRBV11-2
d_call: -
j_call: TRBJ1-3
clone_size: -
cdr3_aa: CASSSRVDNSGNTIYF
cdr3_nt: TGTGCCAGCAGCTCACGGGTCGATAACTCTGGAAACACCATATATTTT

v_call: TRBV13
d_call: -
j_call: TRBJ2-5
clone_size: -
cdr3_aa: CASSLRGSGGRETQYF
cdr3_nt: TGTGCCAGCAGCTTAAGAGGTTCAGGAGGGAGAGAGACCCAGTACTTC

v_call: TRBV6-6
d_call: TRBD1
j_call: TRBJ1-3
clone_size: -
cdr3_aa: CASSPWAGQSGNTIYF
cdr3_nt: TGTGCCAGCAGCCCCTGGGCGGGACAGTCTGGAAACACCATATATTTT

v_call: TRBV7-7
d_call: TRBD2
j_call: TRBJ2-2
clone_size: -
cdr3_aa: CASSLASLAGGPGTGELFF
cdr3_nt: TGTGCCAGCAGCTTAGCCTCACTAGCGGGAGGGCCGGGCACCGGGGAGCTGTTTTTT

v_call: TRBV5-1
d_call: -
j_call: TRBJ2-6
clone_size: -
cdr3_aa: CASSAREFSGANVLTF
cdr3_nt: TGCGCCAGCAGCGCCCGGGAGTTCTCTGGGGCCAACGTCCTGACTTTC

v_call: TRBV5-4
d_call: -
j_call: TRBJ2-7
clone_size: -
cdr3_aa: CASSLGGRGNEQYF
cdr3_nt: TGTGCCAGCAGCTTGGGGGGCAGGGGAAACGAGCAGTACTTC

v_call: TRBV18
d_call: -
j_call: TRBJ1-5
clone_size: -
cdr3_aa: CASSPKTGENQPQHF
cdr3_nt: TGTGCCAGCTCACCTAAGACAGGTGAGAATCAGCCCCAGCATTTT

v_call: TRBV11-1
d_call: TRBD2
j_call: TRBJ2-5
clone_size: -
cdr3_aa: CASEAGFQETQYF
cdr3_nt: TGTGCCAGCGAAGCGGGATTTCAAGAGACCCAGTACTTC

v_call: TRBV5-1
d_call: -
j_call: TRBJ2-5
clone_size: -
cdr3_aa: CASSLGRGEGTKETQYF
cdr3_nt: TGCGCCAGCAGCTTGGGTCGAGGAGAGGGAACAAAAGAGACCCAGTACTTC

v_call: TRBV6-5
d_call: -
j_call: TRBJ1-2
clone_size: -
cdr3_aa: CASKQYYGYTF
cdr3_nt: TGTGCCAGCAAACAGTACTATGGCTACACCTTC

v_call: TRBV18
d_call: -
j_call: TRBJ1-5
clone_size: once
cdr3_aa: CASSPQGDQPQHF
cdr3_nt: TGTGCCAGCTCACCACAGGGGGATCAGCCCCAGCATTTT

v_call: TRBV5-1
d_call: TRBD1
j_call: TRBJ2-5
clone_size: few
cdr3_aa: CASSSGTGGVETQYF
cdr3_nt: TGCGCCAGCAGCTCCGGGACAGGGGGCGTGGAGACCCAGTACTTC

v_call: TRBV15
d_call: TRBD2
j_call: TRBJ2-3
clone_size: -
cdr3_aa: CATSERDYGRTDTQYF
cdr3_nt: TGTGCCACCAGCGAGAGGGACTACGGACGCACAGATACGCAGTATTTT

v_call: TRBV7-9
d_call: TRBD2
j_call: TRBJ2-5
clone_size: -
cdr3_aa: CASSLVLAGVLGQETQYF
cdr3_nt: TGTGCCAGCAGCTTAGTCCTAGCGGGAGTCTTAGGTCAAGAGACCCAGTACTTC

v_call: TRBV29-1
d_call: -
j_call: TRBJ2-1
clone_size: -
cdr3_aa: CSVGGRDYNEQFF
cdr3_nt: TGCAGCGTTGGGGGCAGGGACTACAATGAGCAGTTCTTC

v_call: TRBV6-6
d_call: -
j_call: TRBJ1-1
clone_size: -
cdr3_aa: CASSYLQGANTEAFF
cdr3_nt: TGTGCCAGCAGTTACTTACAGGGAGCGAACACTGAAGCTTTCTTT

v_call: TRBV10-2
d_call: TRBD1
j_call: TRBJ1-2
clone_size: -
cdr3_aa: CASSGQGNYGYTF
cdr3_nt: TGCGCCAGCAGCGGACAGGGGAACTATGGCTACACCTTC

v_call: TRBV18
d_call: -
j_call: TRBJ1-2
clone_size: -
cdr3_aa: CASSPPQTATRGYTF
cdr3_nt: TGTGCCAGCTCACCTCCACAGACAGCAACGCGGGGCTACACCTTC

v_call: TRBV4-1
d_call: TRBD2
j_call: TRBJ2-2
clone_size: -
cdr3_aa: CASSQVRGRLTGELFF
cdr3_nt: TGCGCCAGCAGCCAAGTGCGGGGGAGGCTGACCGGGGAGCTGTTTTTT

v_call: TRBV5-1
d_call: -
j_call: TRBJ2-1
clone_size: -
cdr3_aa: CASSAVSGTGVGRNEQFF
cdr3_nt: TGCGCCAGCAGTGCTGTGTCTGGAACGGGAGTTGGGAGGAATGAGCAGTTCTTC

v_call: TRBV27
d_call: -
j_call: TRBJ1-4
clone_size: once
cdr3_aa: CASSLEGGGIGEKLFF
cdr3_nt: TGTGCCAGCAGTCTGGAGGGGGGGGGAATCGGCGAAAAACTGTTTTTT

v_call: TRBV29-1
d_call: TRBD1
j_call: TRBJ1-2
clone_size: -
cdr3_aa: CSVTPDRGLGYTF
cdr3_nt: TGCAGCGTGACCCCGGACAGGGGGCTTGGCTACACCTTC

v_call: TRBV6-6
d_call: TRBD2
j_call: TRBJ2-7
clone_size: -
cdr3_aa: CASIARLAGGQEQYF
cdr3_nt: TGTGCCAGCATTGCGAGATTAGCGGGAGGTCAGGAGCAGTACTTC

v_call: TRBV7-8
d_call: TRBD1
j_call: TRBJ2-1
clone_size: -
cdr3_aa: CASSLRDRYNEQFF
cdr3_nt: TGTGCCAGCAGCCTCCGGGACAGGTACAATGAGCAGTTCTTC

v_call: TRBV19
d_call: TRBD1
j_call: TRBJ2-1
clone_size: -
cdr3_aa: CASSTWTGVLYNEQFF
cdr3_nt: TGTGCCAGTAGTACTTGGACAGGGGTACTTTACAATGAGCAGTTCTTC

v_call: TRBV5-6
d_call: TRBD1
j_call: TRBJ1-1
clone_size: -
cdr3_aa: CASSYASRTGDEAFF
cdr3_nt: TGTGCCAGCAGCTACGCCTCGCGGACAGGTGATGAAGCTTTCTTT

v_call: TRBV11-2
d_call: TRBD1
j_call: TRBJ2-3
clone_size: -
cdr3_aa: CASSSRPGQGGDTQYF
cdr3_nt: TGTGCCAGCAGCTCGAGGCCGGGACAGGGGGGGGATACGCAGTATTTT

v_call: TRBV19
d_call: TRBD2
j_call: TRBJ2-7
clone_size: -
cdr3_aa: CATSGTRSSYEQYF
cdr3_nt: TGTGCCACCTCCGGGACTAGAAGCTCCTACGAGCAGTACTTC

v_call: TRBV9
d_call: -
j_call: TRBJ1-1
clone_size: few
cdr3_aa: CASSVSTGTEAFF
cdr3_nt: TGTGCCAGCAGCGTTTCGACTGGCACTGAAGCTTTCTTT

v_call: TRBV19
d_call: -
j_call: TRBJ1-4
clone_size: -
cdr3_aa: CASSAARGRRRLEKLFF
cdr3_nt: TGTGCCAGTAGTGCGGCCAGGGGAAGACGGCGCCTTGAAAAACTGTTTTTT

v_call: TRBV27
d_call: -
j_call: TRBJ2-2
clone_size: -
cdr3_aa: CASSRHTGELFF
cdr3_nt: TGTGCCAGCAGTCGTCACACCGGGGAGCTGTTTTTT

v_call: TRBV6-1
d_call: TRBD2
j_call: TRBJ2-3
clone_size: -
cdr3_aa: CASSGLPGTSGSYGTDTQYF
cdr3_nt: TGTGCCAGCAGTGGATTACCGGGGACTAGCGGGAGTTATGGCACAGATACGCAGTATTTT